The clone carrying this TCR beta chain has only one observation. The antigen is undetermined. The junction departs from the called germline gene at one end, perhaps through a read error. The library came from three nested PCR rounds adapted from ARM-PCR protocols. TCRdb called the multiplex PCR reads again in MiXCR, with one record for every CDR3 protein. This repertoire shows 100,000 to 150,000 distinct CDR3 sequences, 66% found once; its top ten account for around 13%. This CDR3 has 15 residues. Germline V gene lookup returns CDR1 MNHNS and CDR2 SASEGT. RNA was extracted from bulk tissue without any cell sorting. The data originate from a study of tumor and adjacent non-tumor tissue in lung cancer. For the study at large: Patients comprised about a dozen adenocarcinoma, a couple of squamous cell carcinoma and 1 small cell lung cancer. Stage I to III disease affected ten to eleven men and roughly five women aged about 30 to 85.

General study results and limits: Significantly higher TCR diversity was found in tumor than normal lung. Tumor repertoires had a smaller top 100 clone share than normal lung.

The V call is TRBV6-1, the J call TRBJ2-3; 11 bases fit TRBD2. Sequencing was carried out using lung tumor tissue. This receptor was taken from a man aged 25-45 years with non-small cell lung cancer. The CDR3 DNA reads TGTACCAGCAGTGAACTAGCGGGGGAGACAGATACGCAGTATTTT. The encoded protein is CTSSELAGETDTQYF.